The 17 T cell receptor beta chains below come from one sample, sequenced in a study of T cell changes during pregnancy in multiple sclerosis. Repertoires were generated with immunoSEQ multiplex PCR, while TCRdb's copy carries only in-frame clones and drops some. The sample holds 40,000 to 60,000 clones, approximately 94% seen once. The sequences come from CD4+ T cells from peripheral blood mononuclear cells, collected in the third trimester of pregnancy. The receptors come from a female donor with multiple sclerosis, enrolled in a pregnancy study.

The V gene is TRBV29-1, the J gene TRBJ2-3, with a tentative D call TRBD2 (6 bases). Germline values: CDR1 SQVTM, CDR2 ANQGSEA. Trimming took 7 bases from V and 4 from J, leaving 21 bases between them. The CDR3 runs 15 residues. CDR3 sequence reads: CSALLPGTLSDTQYF. The CDR3 nucleotides read TGCAGCGCACTACTCCCCGGGACTCTCTCAGATACGCAGTATTTT.

This chain connects TRBV6-1 to TRBJ2-5; TRBD2 might be the D (5 bases). The V gene's germline CDR1 is MNHNS and CDR2 SASEGT. The CDR3 extends over 15 amino acids. With 0 bases removed from V and 1 base from J, the gap between germline ends came to 9 bases. The CDR3: CASSEAGVTQETQYF. Written as DNA, the CDR3 is TGTGCCAGCAGTGAAGCGGGAGTCACCCAAGAGACCCAGTACTTC.

This rearrangement joins TRBV6-6 to TRBJ1-2; TRBD1 matches at 7 bases. CDR3 length: 13 amino acids. V lost 2 bases to trimming and J lost 4 bases; unmatched junction nucleotides: 1. Germline-derived CDR1 and CDR2 are MNHNY and SVGAGI (reference sequence). CDR3 residues: CASSYPGGYGYTF. DNA of the CDR3: TGTGCCAGCAGTTACCCAGGGGGCTATGGCTACACCTTC.

This clone was found once. J is TRBJ2-5 and V is TRBV7-2; D possibly corresponds to TRBD2 (5 bases). CDR1 SGHTA and CDR2 FQGNSA come from the germline V gene. Deletions cut 3 bases from V and 4 bases from J, with 9 bases between. There are 13 residues in the CDR3. The CDR3 nucleotides are TGTGCCAGCAGCTTTGGACTTGGAGAGACCCAGTACTTC. This translates into CASSFGLGETQYF.

This clone was counted between two and nine times. V and J are TRBV10-3 and TRBJ1-4; the match to TRBD1 covers 9 bases. The CDR3 loop spans 15 amino acids. V was pared by 2 bases and J by 8 bases, with 6 bases of the junction left unmatched. Germline V gene data show CDR1 as ENHRY and CDR2 as SYGVKD. For the CDR3, the DNA is TGTGCCATCAGTGAGGGGGACAGGGATGGCGAAAAACTGTTTTTT. It translates to CAISEGDRDGEKLFF.

In its sample, this clone was seen once. The chain employs TRBV5-4 and TRBJ2-5; TRBD2 agrees at 9 bases. After removal of 4 bases from V and 2 bases from J, the junction contained 6 bases not matched to a gene. The CDR3 extends over 15 amino acids. Germline CDR1 SGHNT, CDR2 YYREEE (reference sequence). CDR3: CASSPTSGQQETQYF. The CDR3 DNA is TGTGCCAGCAGCCCGACTAGCGGTCAACAAGAGACCCAGTACTTC. The full variable domain, completed using reference TRBV5-4 and TRBJ2-5, is ETGVTQSPTHLIKTRGQQVTLRCSSQSGHNTVSWYQQALGQGPQFIFQYYREEENGRGNFPPRFSGLQFPNYSSELNVNALELDDSALYLCASSPTSGQQETQYFGPGTRLLVL.

DNA of the CDR3: TGTGCCAGTAGTATGTTAGGGTTGCGGAGGGATGAAAAACTGTTTTTT. Translated: CASSMLGLRRDEKLFF. The chain employs TRBV19 and TRBJ1-4; D call uncertain. The CDR3 is made up of 16 amino acids. CDR1 and CDR2 from the germline V gene are LNHDA and SQIVND (reference sequence). The ends were cut back, 3 bases at V and 6 bases at J, with 17 bases in the middle.

The rearrangement links TRBV9 to TRBJ2-1; no clear D gene. V was pared by 0 bases and J by 2 bases, with 9 bases between. Germline V gene sequence: CDR1 SGDLS, CDR2 YYNGEE. CDR3 length: 15 residues. The CDR3 here is CASSVEARTYNEQFF. The CDR3 nucleotides read TGTGCCAGCAGCGTAGAGGCTAGAACCTACAATGAGCAGTTCTTC. Complete variable domain (other parts from reference TRBV9 and TRBJ2-1): DSGVTQTPKHLITATGQRVTLRCSPRSGDLSVYWYQQSLDQGLQFLIQYYNGEERAKGNILERFSAQQFPDLHSELNLSSLELGDSALYFCASSVEARTYNEQFFGPGTRLTVL.

The chain is built from TRBV9 and TRBJ2-3; 13 nucleotides align to TRBD2. The germline V gene has CDR1 SGDLS and CDR2 YYNGEE. The CDR3 is 17 amino acids. The V gene end was trimmed by 3 bases and the J gene end by 6 bases; junction bases not matched to a gene: 10. CDR3 bases: TGTGCCAGCAGCGCGACCGGGACTAGCGGGATCTGGGATACGCAGTATTTT. Residues: CASSATGTSGIWDTQYF.

The J gene is TRBJ1-2, the V gene TRBV14; tentatively, D is TRBD1 (6 bases). CDR3 length: 18 amino acids. Germline CDR1 is SGHDN and CDR2 is FVKESK. The V end was cut by 0 bases, the J end by 2 bases, with 19 bases between. The CDR3 reads CASSQEGGQGRTNYGYTF. DNA for the CDR3: TGTGCCAGCAGCCAAGAGGGCGGGCAGGGGAGAACAAACTATGGCTACACCTTC.

The V gene is TRBV27, the J gene TRBJ2-6; TRBD1 might be the D (6 bases). This CDR3 has 17 residues. The V gene's germline CDR1 is MNHEY and CDR2 SMNVEV (reference sequence). Trimming removed 6 bases at V and 0 bases at J, with 15 bases between. The CDR3 nucleotides are TGTGCCAGCAGCTCCAGGGGAATGGTCTCTGGGGCCAACGTCCTGACTTTC. This encodes CASSSRGMVSGANVLTF. Full variable domain (rest looked up from reference TRBV27 and TRBJ2-6): EAQVTQNPRYLITVTGKKLTVTCSQNMNHEYMSWYRQDPGLGLRQIYYSMNVEVTDKGDVPEGYKVSRKEKRNFPLILESPSPNQTSLYFCASSSRGMVSGANVLTFGAGSRLTVL.

The rearrangement joins TRBV5-4 to TRBJ2-1; no definite D call. The CDR3 consists of 13 residues. Looked up from germline, CDR1 is SGHNT and CDR2 is YYREEE (reference sequence). Trimming took off 4 bases at V and 9 bases at J, with 14 bases between the two ends. CDR3 DNA sequence: TGTGCCAGCAGCCTTTCGGTCGGTGGTGAGCAGTTCTTC. It yields the protein CASSLSVGGEQFF.

The rearrangement uses TRBV9 and TRBJ2-6; D call uncertain. The CDR3 runs 15 residues. Germline CDR1 is SGDLS and CDR2 is YYNGEE. Trimming took 3 bases from V and 1 from J, leaving 8 bases between them. CDR3 residues: CASSGPGSGANVLTF. CDR3 sequence (DNA): TGTGCCAGCAGCGGTCCAGGTTCTGGGGCCAACGTCCTGACTTTC.

The J gene is TRBJ2-1, the V gene TRBV19, with TRBD1 as a possible D gene (7 bases). The CDR3 spans 18 residues. Trimming took 3 bases from V and 8 from J, leaving 26 bases between them. CDR1 and CDR2 (germline): LNHDA, SQIVND (reference sequence). The CDR3 is CASSIRVATGRSYDEQFF. Written as DNA, the CDR3 is TGTGCCAGTAGTATCAGGGTGGCGACAGGGAGGTCGTACGATGAGCAGTTCTTC.

V usage is TRBV11-3 and J usage is TRBJ2-5; 7 nucleotides line up with TRBD1. Looked up from germline, CDR1 is SGHNT and CDR2 is YENEEA. V was clipped by 1 base and J by 5 bases; unmatched bases: 10. The CDR3 is 16 residues long. CDR3 region: CASSLAPLQGSETQYF. CDR3 in DNA: TGTGCCAGCAGCTTAGCACCCCTACAGGGGAGCGAGACCCAGTACTTC.

This chain connects TRBV27 to TRBJ2-1; 13 bases align to TRBD2. J was trimmed by 7 bases and V by 6 bases; bases with no gene match: 12. Germline V gene data show CDR1 as MNHEY and CDR2 as SMNVEV (reference sequence). CDR3 length equals 17 residues. CDR3 residues: CASRRHTGTSGENEQFF. CDR3 sequence (DNA): TGTGCCAGCAGACGCCATACCGGGACTAGCGGGGAGAATGAGCAGTTCTTC.

The chain employs TRBV18 and TRBJ1-2; D gene ambiguous. Germline CDR1 is KGHSH and CDR2 is LQKENI. This CDR3 has 17 residues. V lost 3 bases, J lost 1 base, and 18 bases lay in between. The CDR3 bases are TGTGCCAGCTCACCGACCTCTACCTCCCCGGGTAACTATGGCTACACCTTC. It codes for CASSPTSTSPGNYGYTF.